These T cell receptor beta chains were read from a single sample in a study of blood T cells in healthy people across ages. TCRdb independently ran MiXCR on the 5' RACE reads; one entry per CDR3 protein. The sample records roughly 860,000 distinct CDR3 sequences, 62% being singletons. Sample: blood. Receptors were obtained from a man aged 25-40 years in good health. CDR3s include the opening cysteine and the closing phenylalanine or tryptophan. A D gene is named only where the DNA matches it firmly. Rows give clone size only sometimes, using once, few, many, or a class for an expanded clone.

v_gene	j_gene	d_gene	abundance	CDR3nt	CDR3aa
TRBV30	TRBJ2-7	NA	NA	TGTGCCTGGAGTGGGGAGGAATCTCCCTACAATGAGCAGTACTTC	CAWSGEESPYNEQYF
TRBV20-1	TRBJ2-5	NA	NA	TGCAGTGCTAGAGCGTCGATGGGAAGAAGTCTCCAAGAGACCCAGTACTTC	CSARASMGRSLQETQYF
TRBV4-3	TRBJ2-4	NA	NA	TGCGCCAGCAGCCACGAACGCCAGCGGGTCCTAGCCAAAAACATTCAGTACTTC	CASSHERQRVLAKNIQYF
TRBV25-1	TRBJ2-3	NA	NA	TGTGCCAGCAGTGACGGGCTCAGGGTAGCAGATACGCAGTATTTT	CASSDGLRVADTQYF
TRBV29-1	TRBJ2-1	TRBD2	few	TGCAGCTACGGACTAGCGGGGGCTGAGCAGTTCTTC	CSYGLAGAEQFF
TRBV6-5	TRBJ2-1	NA	NA	TGTGCCAGCAGTTTTACTACGCAGGACTTAGACTACAATGAGCAGTTCTTC	CASSFTTQDLDYNEQFF
TRBV6-5	TRBJ2-5	NA	NA	TGTGCTAGCCTCACCATCTCAGGTCGCCAAGAGACCCAGTACTTC	CASLTISGRQETQYF
TRBV7-2	TRBJ1-5	TRBD1	once	TGTGCCAGCAGCCCAATGGGAGGGGGCGGACAGCCCCAGCATTTT	CASSPMGGGGQPQHF
TRBV28	TRBJ2-1	TRBD2	NA	TGTGCCAGCAGTTTTAGCGGGGACCCCTACAATGAGCAGTTCTTC	CASSFSGDPYNEQFF
TRBV6-2/TRBV6-3	TRBJ1-2	TRBD1	NA	TGTGCCAGCAGAGCCACAGGGGACAACTATGGCTACACCTTC	CASRATGDNYGYTF
TRBV20-1	TRBJ2-3	TRBD2	few	TGCAGTGCTAGCCGGGTACTAGCGGAAACAGATACGCAGTATTTT	CSASRVLAETDTQYF
TRBV25-1	TRBJ2-7	TRBD2	NA	TGTGCCAGCAGTGGCCTAAGGGGCGGGGGGTACTACGAGCAGTACTTC	CASSGLRGGGYYEQYF
TRBV3-1	TRBJ1-5	NA	NA	TGTGCCAGCAGCCACGGCAATCAGCCCCAGCATTTT	CASSHGNQPQHF
TRBV20-1	TRBJ2-5	TRBD1	NA	TGCAGTGCTAGAGGGGAGACAGGGTTGGAGACCCAGTACTTC	CSARGETGLETQYF
TRBV4-1	TRBJ2-1	TRBD2	few	TGCGCCAGCAGCCAACTTCCAGAGGTCGCGGGAGGCAATGAGCAGTTCTTC	CASSQLPEVAGGNEQFF
TRBV20-1	TRBJ2-3	NA	NA	TGCAGTGCTACATCCTCTGGGTACGTGCAGTATTTT	CSATSSGYVQYF
TRBV25-1	TRBJ1-2	NA	few	TGTGCCAGCAGGCGAGGCTACACCTTC	CASRRGYTF
TRBV29-1	TRBJ2-2	TRBD1	NA	TGCAGCGTCCGAGGGGGCCAGGTCACCGGGGAGCTGTTTTTT	CSVRGGQVTGELFF
TRBV27	TRBJ1-5	NA	NA	TGTGCCAGCAGCCCCAACAGGGACAATCAGCCCCAGCATTTT	CASSPNRDNQPQHF
TRBV20-1	TRBJ2-3	TRBD2	NA	TGCAGTGCTAGAGTTAGCGGGGTGATGGATACGCAGTATTTT	CSARVSGVMDTQYF
TRBV27	TRBJ2-7	TRBD2	NA	TGTGCCAGCAGTTTATCACTAGCGCTGCCCTACGAGCAGTACTTC	CASSLSLALPYEQYF
TRBV4-3	TRBJ2-5	NA	NA	TGCGCCAGCAGCCAAGAACGGGCCAAGGGGAAGGAGACCCAGTACTTC	CASSQERAKGKETQYF
TRBV20-1	TRBJ1-2	NA	NA	TGCAGTGTTAGAGATGGAGGTGGCTACACCTTC	CSVRDGGGYTF
TRBV4-2	TRBJ2-7	TRBD2	NA	TGTGCCAGCAGCCAGGCTTCTAGCGGGGGGTTCTACGAGCAGTACTTC	CASSQASSGGFYEQYF
TRBV5-1	TRBJ2-1	TRBD2	few	TGCGCCAGCAGCCCGACGTTAGCGGGGGGACGGTCTAGCTCCTACAATGAGCAGTTCTTC	CASSPTLAGGRSSSYNEQFF
TRBV7-2	TRBJ2-3	TRBD2	once	TGTGCCAGCAGCTTAGTCGCGGGGGGGCCGGTAGATACGCAGTATTTT	CASSLVAGGPVDTQYF
TRBV4-3	TRBJ1-2	NA	few	TGCGCCAGCAGCCAGGTGACAGGTTCCTATGGCTACACCTTC	CASSQVTGSYGYTF
TRBV7-2	TRBJ2-1	TRBD2	NA	TGTGCCAGCAGGCGATTGAGCGGGGGGTCGTACAATGAGCAGTTCTTC	CASRRLSGGSYNEQFF
TRBV6-2/TRBV6-3	TRBJ2-5	NA	few	TGTGCCAGCAGTCATCCTAGGGGAGACCAAGAGACCCAGTACTTC	CASSHPRGDQETQYF
TRBV7-2	TRBJ2-3	TRBD2	NA	TGTGCCAGCAGCGTAGCGGGGGGGCCGGTTACGCAGTATTTT	CASSVAGGPVTQYF
TRBV13	TRBJ2-5	TRBD2	NA	TGTGCCAGCAGCTCCCGGTGGGGGGGTTTACAAGAGACCCAGTACTTC	CASSSRWGGLQETQYF
TRBV29-1	TRBJ1-5	TRBD1	NA	TGCAGCGTTTCCCGGACAGGGGATGGTCAGCCCCAGCATTTT	CSVSRTGDGQPQHF
TRBV10-3	TRBJ2-1	NA	NA	TGTGCCATCACTAGGACAGAGCACTACAATGAGCAGTTCTTC	CAITRTEHYNEQFF
TRBV9	TRBJ2-5	TRBD2	NA	TGTGCCAGCAGCGTACAGGGAGGGGAGACCCAGTACTTC	CASSVQGGETQYF
TRBV20-1	TRBJ2-1	NA	NA	TGCAGTGCTAGTAAGCCCCTACAAAGCTCCTACAATGAGCAGTTCTTC	CSASKPLQSSYNEQFF
TRBV7-2	TRBJ2-5	NA	NA	TGTGCCAGCAGCTTAGGACTTCCGGGGCCTCAAGAGACCCAGTACTTC	CASSLGLPGPQETQYF
TRBV9	TRBJ1-6	NA	NA	TGTGCCAGCAGCGTAGGGGGGTCACAGAATTCACCCCTCCACTTT	CASSVGGSQNSPLHF
TRBV6-5	TRBJ1-6	NA	NA	TGTGCCAGCAGTTACTCAGGGGGAGGGAAGTCCTATAATTCACCCCTCCACTTT	CASSYSGGGKSYNSPLHF
TRBV18	TRBJ2-1	NA	NA	TGTGCCAGCTCACCAGGGGGGGCGGCCCATGAGCAGTTCTTC	CASSPGGAAHEQFF
TRBV24-1	TRBJ1-1	TRBD1	NA	TGTGCCACCGGACAGGGCGGGGAGTGGGACACTGAAGCTTTCTTT	CATGQGGEWDTEAFF
TRBV5-1	TRBJ2-1	TRBD2	NA	TGCGCCAGCAGCTCAATCGGGGGGAGCTCCTACAATGAGCAGTTCTTC	CASSSIGGSSYNEQFF
TRBV11-2	TRBJ1-6	NA	NA	TGTGCCAGCAGCTTAGTGTATGGGAGCAACGGTTCACCCCTCCACTTT	CASSLVYGSNGSPLHF
TRBV7-2	TRBJ1-2	TRBD1	NA	TGTGCCAGCAGCCCCCGGGACAGGGGGAAAGGTGACTACACCTTC	CASSPRDRGKGDYTF
TRBV5-6	TRBJ2-5	TRBD2	NA	TGTGCCAGCAGCCAAAAGGGTGGAACTAGCGAGGAGACCCAGTACTTC	CASSQKGGTSEETQYF
TRBV20-1	TRBJ2-7	TRBD1	NA	TGCAGTGCTGGGACAGCCTGGAACTACGAGCAGTACTTC	CSAGTAWNYEQYF
TRBV20-1	TRBJ2-4	TRBD1	once	TGCAGTGCTAGGCTGGGACAGATCCTAGCCAAAAACATTCAGTACTTC	CSARLGQILAKNIQYF